The T cell receptor (beta chain) described here comes from a study of patients and donors after allogeneic stem cell transplantation. This CDR3 spans 16 amino acids. V shed 4 bases and J shed 2 bases, with 16 bases lying between them. Germline V lookup: CDR1 LGHDT, CDR2 YNNKEL (reference sequence). One entry per CDR3 protein, called by TCRdb with MiXCR from the RT-PCR reads. Among 150,000 to 250,000 distinct CDR3 sequences, around two fifths were seen once, and the ten largest hold less than 40%. What was sequenced was blood, either unsorted or a sorted T cell fraction (not recorded which). The chain joins TRBV3-1 to TRBJ2-3, with D possibly being TRBD1 or TRBD2 (6 bases each). This TCR was recovered from a human donor who was either an allogeneic HSCT recipient or a stem cell or donor lymphocyte infusion donor (not recorded which). It is not recorded whose cells these are; they may come from a transplant donor. CDR3 coding DNA: TGTGCCAGCAGCCTAGGGTTCGGGGGACACACAGATACGCAGTATTTT. Translating it yields CASSLGFGGHTDTQYF.